The text below deals with one TCR beta chain. The antigen is unknown. This sample was included in a study of cytomegalovirus exposure and HLA in healthy donors. The junction had 11 bases not matched to a gene; V was cut back by 2 bases and J by 11 bases. This CDR3 is 15 amino acids long. Germline CDR1 MRHNA, CDR2 SNTAGT. The PCR employed 60 Vbeta primers together with 13 Jbeta primers. Libraries were prepared by immunoSEQ multiplex PCR; TCRdb keeps only in-frame clonotypes and omits some of them. The sample yields under 200,000 clones, approximately 81% seen once. Study-level findings and limits: The majority of TCR sequences were rare, yet some public TCRs appeared in many donors. No immune exposure information besides CMV serostatus was available. A later analysis linked a missense variant in DCLRE1C to the trimming of TCR beta V and J genes.

Sequenced sample: PBMCs. The chain links TRBV6-4 to TRBJ1-2, with TRBD1 matching over 10 bases. The receptor comes from a female donor in good health and CMV-seronegative. CDR3 nucleotides: TGTGCCAGCAGTGACCCCAACTCGGGGGACAGGGGTTACACCTTC. It translates to CASSDPNSGDRGYTF.